A single count supports the clone carrying this T cell receptor beta chain. Authors' analysis steps: Estimation of nucleated cell counts was performed using reference gene primer amplification. Produced via immunoSEQ multiplex PCR; TCRdb's table is partial and in-frame only. V and J calls and clone size are given by that table; D and trimming were obtained from the DNA. The sample records 230,000 or so clones, 85% to 90% being singletons. These data come from a study of blood T cell repertoires in COVID-19. Sequenced material: PBMCs or T cells enriched from blood (not recorded which). This clonotype was sampled from a woman between 50 and 59 years old with acute COVID-19.

The CDR3 nucleotides read TGTGCCAGCAGCTTGGAACCGGGTCTTACCTACGAGCAGTACTTC. This codes for CASSLEPGLTYEQYF. The chain uses TRBV11-2 and TRBJ2-7, with unresolved D. This CDR3 has 15 amino acids. V was clipped by 3 bases and J by 2 bases, with 14 bases between them. Germline V CDR1 and CDR2: SGHAT, FQNNGV.